The clone carrying this T cell receptor (beta chain) has at least ten counts. The antigen is unknown. MiXCR was run by TCRdb on the 5' RACE reads, yielding one entry per CDR3 protein. This table has around 65,000 distinct CDR3 sequences, approximately 5.9% appearing once. This sample is drawn from a study of T cells after yellow fever vaccination. Study outcomes and limitations: A small proportion of clonotypes was detected in both the CD4 and CD8 compartments. Clones that expanded after primary vaccination mostly reappeared after the booster (around 96% CD4, approximately 89% CD8). Contaminants from the bulk population, in the form of abundant clonotypes, could be found in FACS-sorted repertoires.

The sample in question was CD4+ T cells sorted from PBMCs, obtained roughly 14 days after the first yellow fever vaccination. The TCR originated in a man between 18 and 29 years old who received the YFV17D yellow fever vaccine.

The CDR3, as DNA: TGCGCCAGCAGCTTGGAGGGGGGCACAGATACGCAGTATTTT. It yields the protein CASSLEGGTDTQYF. J is TRBJ2-3 and V is TRBV5-1, with D perhaps matching TRBD1 (6 bases). The CDR3 consists of 14 residues. Per germline, CDR1 SGHRS and CDR2 YFSETQ. The V and J ends lost 0 bases and 1 base respectively, with 6 bases between them.